These T cell receptor beta chains were read from a single sample in a study of T cell repertoires in ileal Crohn's disease. Measured with immunoSEQ multiplex PCR; TCRdb has only the in-frame clones, and not every one. The sample carries 8,000 to 10,000 clones, around 80% recorded once. Sequencing was carried out using ileal tissue. These receptor sequences come from an adult with Crohn's disease. Both conserved end residues are part of each CDR3. The D gene is left open where the match is weak. Expanded clones are given a class, and other clones once, few, many or no size at all.

d_call j_call v_call clone_size cdr3_nt cdr3_aa
. TRBJ2-1 TRBV27 . TGTGCCAGCACCAGAATAGCGGCTAGCTCCTACAATGAGCAGTTCTTC CASTRIAASSYNEQFF
TRBD1 TRBJ2-7 TRBV15 few TGTGCCACCAGCAGTTTTCTAACAGGGGGAGACGAGCAGTACTTC CATSSFLTGGDEQYF
. TRBJ2-1 TRBV2 . TGTGCCAGCTTGGGCCTAGCCAGAGGTGAGCAGTTCTTC CASLGLARGEQFF
. TRBJ2-7 TRBV25-1 . TGTGCCAGCAACGGACTATACCCGAACGAGCAGTACTTC CASNGLYPNEQYF
. TRBJ2-1 TRBV11-2 . TGTGCCAGCAGCTTCTCCAGGGGAGACAATGAGCAGTTCTTC CASSFSRGDNEQFF
. TRBJ2-7 TRBV6-1 . TGTGCCAGCAGTGATGGACATCTCTACGAGCAGTACTTC CASSDGHLYEQYF
. TRBJ2-4 TRBV4-1 . TGCGCCAGCAGCCTCGTCGGGGGTCCACTAGCCAAAAACATTCAGTACTTC CASSLVGGPLAKNIQYF
. TRBJ1-6 TRBV6-6 once TGTGCCAGCAGTTACTCAGACAGTAGTAATTCACCCCTCCACTTT CASSYSDSSNSPLHF
. TRBJ1-1 TRBV6-5 few TGTGCCAGCAGTTCTCTGGGCCTACTTGAAGCTTTCTTT CASSSLGLLEAFF
TRBD1 TRBJ2-7 TRBV11-2 . TGTGCCAGCAGCCGTGCAGGGGGCATAGGATACGAGCAGTACTTC CASSRAGGIGYEQYF
. TRBJ1-5 TRBV7-2 once TGTGCCAGCAGCCGTCTGGGGGGGATTAGGAAGGATCAGCCCCAGCATTTT CASSRLGGIRKDQPQHF
. TRBJ1-1 TRBV6-5 . TGTGCCAGCAGTTACGAAGAGTACACTGAAGCTTTCTTT CASSYEEYTEAFF
TRBD2 TRBJ2-3 TRBV10-3 few TGTGCCATCAGTGAGTCGGGGAGCGGGACTGATACGCAGTATTTT CAISESGSGTDTQYF
. TRBJ2-3 TRBV9 few TGTGCCAGCTCCTCAGGGGCCCCTAGCACAGATACGCAGTATTTT CASSSGAPSTDTQYF
TRBD2 TRBJ2-1 TRBV7-2 once TGTGCCAGCAGCTTAGGTAGCGGGGGGGGGAATGAGCAGTTCTTC CASSLGSGGGNEQFF
TRBD1 TRBJ1-2 TRBV7-2 few TGTGCCAGCAGCTTCCAGACAGGGGCAAGCGGCTACACCTTC CASSFQTGASGYTF
TRBD1 TRBJ1-2 TRBV7-2 . TGTGCCAGCAGCTTAGGAAGGGGGGGACAGGGGAAATTGAGCTATGGCTACACCTTC CASSLGRGGQGKLSYGYTF
TRBD2 TRBJ2-1 TRBV7-3 . TGTGCCAGCAGCTTATTTAGCGGGGCCAATGAGCAGTTCTTC CASSLFSGANEQFF
. TRBJ1-4 TRBV19 . TGTGCCAGTAGTTTGACGATGGGGCGGAATGAAAAACTGTTTTTT CASSLTMGRNEKLFF
TRBD2 TRBJ2-1 TRBV5-1 . TGCGCCAGCAGCTTGGGGGGACTAGCGGGGAGCTCCTACAATGAGCAGTTCTTC CASSLGGLAGSSYNEQFF
TRBD1 TRBJ2-3 TRBV6-5 . TGTGCCAGCAAGGACAAAGGGGGCTTCACAGATACGCAGTATTTT CASKDKGGFTDTQYF
. TRBJ1-2 TRBV11-2 . TGTGCCAGCAGGCATACAGGGACCTATGGCTACACCTTC CASRHTGTYGYTF
TRBD2 TRBJ2-7 TRBV19 few TGTGCCAGTAGTCAGAGCGGGCTAGCGGACTACGAGCAGTACTTC CASSQSGLADYEQYF
. TRBJ2-7 TRBV2 . TGTGCCAGCAGTGTGGGCCAGAGCTCCTACGAGCAGTACTTC CASSVGQSSYEQYF
. TRBJ1-6 TRBV18 . TGTGCCAGCTCACCTATGCCAGGGGACTCACCCCTCCACTTT CASSPMPGDSPLHF
. TRBJ1-3 TRBV6-5 . TGTGCCAGCCGTCGACGGGACTCTGGAAGCACCATATATTTT CASRRRDSGSTIYF
. TRBJ1-1 TRBV30 . TGTGCCTGGAGATGGGTGGGCCACACTGAAGCTTTCTTT CAWRWVGHTEAFF
. TRBJ2-5 TRBV28 . TGTGCCAGCAAGGAGAGACAAGAGACCCAGTACTTC CASKERQETQYF
TRBD1 TRBJ1-5 TRBV19 . TGTGCCAGTAGTATTGGGACAGCGAGCAATCAGCCCCAGCATTTT CASSIGTASNQPQHF
TRBD1 TRBJ1-2 TRBV29-1 . TGCAGCGTCCGGGACAGCACTAACTATGGCTACACCTTC CSVRDSTNYGYTF
. TRBJ2-7 TRBV18 . TGTGCCAGCTCACCACCGGAGGGTAGGTACGAGCAGTACTTC CASSPPEGRYEQYF
. TRBJ2-6 TRBV4-3 . TGCGCCAGCAGCCAAGATGCGGGCTCTGGGGCCAACGTCCTGACTTTC CASSQDAGSGANVLTF
. TRBJ1-2 TRBV15 . TGTGCCACCAGCAGAGATCGACAGAACTATGGCTACACCTTC CATSRDRQNYGYTF
TRBD2 TRBJ2-1 TRBV7-7 . TGTGCTAGCAGTTCTAGCGGGAGGGCCAATGAGCAGTTCTTC CASSSSGRANEQFF
. TRBJ1-5 TRBV27 once TGTGCCAGCAGTGCGGCTCGCAATCAGCCCCAGCATTTT CASSAARNQPQHF
TRBD2 TRBJ2-3 TRBV10-2 once TGCGCCAGCGGACTAGCGGGGGGTGCAGATACGCAGTATTTT CASGLAGGADTQYF
. TRBJ2-1 TRBV5-8 few TGTGCCAGCAGTTATTGGACAGCAGATTCCGACAATGAGCAGTTCTTC CASSYWTADSDNEQFF
. TRBJ2-2 TRBV5-1 . TGCGCCAGCAGCTTGGTCCTGGGAGCGCATGGATCCGGGGAGCTGTTTTTT CASSLVLGAHGSGELFF
TRBD1 TRBJ1-2 TRBV6-1 . TGTGCCAGCAAGGGACAGACGCTTACTAACTATGGCTACACCTTC CASKGQTLTNYGYTF
TRBD1 TRBJ2-7 TRBV29-1 . TGCAGCGTTGGGGGGGGACAGGGGGCCCACGAGCAGTACTTC CSVGGGQGAHEQYF
TRBD1 TRBJ1-1 TRBV18 few TGTGCCAGCTCAGCTGGGACAGGGGACACTGAAGCTTTCTTT CASSAGTGDTEAFF
TRBD1 TRBJ2-7 TRBV30 few TGTGCCTGGAAGGGACAGTCTCCCTACGAGCAGTACTTC CAWKGQSPYEQYF
TRBD1 TRBJ1-3 TRBV27 . TGTGCCAGCAGTCCTAGCCCCCGGACAGGGCAATTGAACACCATATATTTT CASSPSPRTGQLNTIYF
TRBD1 TRBJ1-5 TRBV6-1 . TGTGCCAGCAGGGCTGACAGGGTTCAGCCCCAGCATTTT CASRADRVQPQHF
. TRBJ1-5 TRBV9 . TGTGCCAGCAGCGTAGATGCCTATAGCAATCAGCCCCAGCATTTT CASSVDAYSNQPQHF
TRBD1 TRBJ1-5 TRBV19 once TGTGCCAGTAAGACAGGGGTCGTAGGGAGCAATCAGCCCCAGCATTTT CASKTGVVGSNQPQHF
. TRBJ1-4 TRBV28 . TGTGCCAGCTGGGGGGGGCTAGAAAAACTGTTTTTT CASWGGLEKLFF
. TRBJ1-1 TRBV5-1 . TGCGCCAGCAGCTTGACGGCAGGGGTGACTGAAGCTTTCTTT CASSLTAGVTEAFF
TRBD1 TRBJ2-7 TRBV7-9 large TGTGCCAGCAGCTTAGCGGTCGGATCCGGGACAGGGTCCTACGAGCAGTACTTC CASSLAVGSGTGSYEQYF
TRBD2 TRBJ2-5 TRBV11-2 . TGTGCCAGCAGCTTACAGACTAGCGGGAGTCTGTGGGAGACCCAGTACTTC CASSLQTSGSLWETQYF
TRBD1 TRBJ2-4 TRBV5-6 . TGTGCCAGCAGCCCGTACAGGGGAGCCAAAAACATTCAGTACTTC CASSPYRGAKNIQYF
. TRBJ2-7 TRBV27 once TGTGCCAGCAGTTTAAACCCCCGAGTCGAGCAGTACTTC CASSLNPRVEQYF
. TRBJ1-2 TRBV4-1 . TGCGCCAGCAGCCTTTTCCGCGGGCCGATCTATGGCTACACCTTC CASSLFRGPIYGYTF
TRBD1 TRBJ1-1 TRBV7-2 . TGTGCCAGCAGCATAGGACAGGGCCACACTGAAGCTTTCTTT CASSIGQGHTEAFF
TRBD1 TRBJ2-2 TRBV5-1 . TGCGCCAGCAGCTCCCCAGGGGGCCGTACCGGGGAGCTGTTTTTT CASSSPGGRTGELFF
. TRBJ1-2 TRBV28 once TGTGCCAGCAGTTCTTTAGGGACTGCTAACTATGGCTACACCTTC CASSSLGTANYGYTF